Below, one TCR beta chain is given with its context. This clone occurred a few times. Its binding antigen is unknown. The sample holds no much larger clone one base away, and base qualities are not on file. This sample was included in a study of cytomegalovirus exposure and HLA in healthy donors (TCRdb year 2017). For the wider study: An earlier analysis of fewer than 750 of the donors reported 250 to 350 Gb of sequence data and around 100 million unique TCR beta sequences obtained from about 200 million T cells. On average, around 240,000 unique TCR beta nucleotide sequences were sequenced per donor among 300 to 500 genotyped donors of the cohort, with roughly 18% of those sequences being non-productive. Donor age, sex, ethnicity and CMV serostatus were compiled together with the repertoire data. Genome-wide SNP genotypes for about three fifths of the 666 donors were used in a later genetic analysis, which treated that subset as a discovery cohort. The T cell repertoires of some 670 subjects were profiled by immunosequencing and related to cytomegalovirus serostatus. The number of donors typed differed by locus, with 629-630 for A, B, C, DRB1 and DQB1, roughly 520 for DQA1, 600 to 610 for DPA1, and over 400 for DPB1. The genetic ancestry cluster associated with self-reported Caucasian donors included 81% of the roughly 380 genotyped donors. Roughly five DR-DQ haplotypes were treated as single units for association and clustering because of strong linkage in the cohort. Both class I and class II loci were covered by HLA typing, at four-digit resolution. In an earlier analysis of around 540 of the donors, high-throughput TCR beta sequencing was used to judge whether each TCR beta V gene segment behaved as functional or pseudogenic. A separate validation cohort of some 130 different subjects was used in addition to the roughly 700-subject first cohort. An early release covering about 600 HLA-typed donors comprised 250 to 350 gigabases of sequencing data and roughly 86 million unique TCR sequences. The study was designed to test whether signatures of past pathogen exposure could be identified by cataloging public T cell receptors. Rather than drawing on any new phenotypic data, the later analysis identified candidate immune exposures from TCR beta sequences and the way those sequences occurred across donors. To study patterns of TCR occurrence, a later analysis re-analyzed previously published TCR beta repertoires from under 750 donors and added high-resolution HLA genotyping. The study combined high-throughput TCR immunosequencing, statistical association of individual TCRs with disease status, and machine learning to predict cytomegalovirus infection status. All discovery cohort repertoires had been generated on a single sequencing platform.

The library was prepared using the immunoSEQ multiplex PCR assay. For the multiplex PCR, a mixture combining 60 forward primers for TCR Vbeta segments and 13 reverse primers for TCR Jbeta segments was used. The CDR3 region of rearranged TCR beta genes was amplified from genomic DNA with a multiplex PCR assay. The Illumina HiSeq System was used to sequence the amplified TCR beta libraries as 87-base-pair reads. In the original analysis: A later analysis counted approximately 84 million unique TCR beta chains across the approximately 700 repertoires, and 9.5 million to 11 million of these chains were shared by at least two donors. Raw reads were error-corrected and collapsed into unique sequences by a nearest-neighbor algorithm in which closely related sequences were merged to remove PCR and sequencing errors. V, D and J gene segments were assigned by aligning CDR3 sequences to IMGT reference sequences. For a sequence to be retained, at least a six-nucleotide match to both a V gene segment and a J gene segment was required. Rearrangements were classified as productive when the CDR3 lacked stop codons and remained in frame with V and J, and all other rearrangements were classified as non-productive. Following IMGT convention, CDR3 was defined as the stretch from the second conserved V-encoded cysteine up to the conserved J-encoded phenylalanine. The earlier analysis of 500 to 600 of the donors excluded sequences that lacked an unambiguous match to a single V gene segment. In an earlier analysis of approximately 590 of the donors, V segments were called functional above 56.7% productive rearrangements and were called segregating when the between-donor standard deviation exceeded 5%. A statistical classification framework was developed to diagnose cytomegalovirus status using the catalog of TCR beta chain sequences. In a later analysis, TCR nucleotide sequences were compared against IMGT/GENE-DB human TR gene sequences so that V and J genes could be assigned. A later analysis assigned CDR3 sequences and most-parsimonious VDJ recombination scenarios with the TCRdist pipeline. A later analysis defined each TCR beta chain by its CDR3 amino acid sequence plus V-gene family, and excluded reads lacking a unique V-gene family. In a later analysis, 450 to 600 highly shared, low-generation-probability nucleotide sequences were removed to address suspected cross-contamination and a sequencing artifact. For each public chain, a later analysis derived a clonal expansion index from normalized ranks of inferred template counts within each repertoire. Generation probabilities in a later analysis came from a VDJ recombination model fitted to out-of-frame rearrangements, and those results were checked against IGoR. In a later analysis, TCR-TCR, TCR-HLA and TCR-CMV co-occurrence was scored with hypergeometric tests, and a repertoire-size bias correction was applied to TCR pairs. In a later analysis, false discovery rates were estimated by permuting HLA or CMV assignments 20 times. In a later analysis, co-occurring TCRs were grouped using DBSCAN, and TCRdist sequence similarity was added for clustering within HLA-allele-positive subsets. Repertoires with fewer than 30,000 or more than 120,000 public chains, plus five repertoires with anomalous nucleotide sharing, were excluded from co-occurrence clustering. TCRdb mirrors the immuneACCESS table, restricted to in-frame sequences. Some clones are absent from its copies; in checked studies, under half trace to an unresolved V gene, and the reason for the others is unknown. The V and J calls and the clone size are those of that table, but D and trimming were determined from the DNA. A total of fewer than 180,000 clones appear in this sample, less than 85% of them only once. Clones ranked in the top ten supply roughly 6.8% of the sample.

The investigation overall reported the following: In the study, approximately 160 TCR beta chains were listed as associated with cytomegalovirus. It was suggested by the authors that the approach could potentially be generalized to other disease states and immunological phenotypes. About 17 rarely observed V segments, including chromosome 9 orphons, were excluded from the earlier analysis of about 500 of the donors because counts were too low. In vitro tests confirmed that three of the cytomegalovirus-associated TCR beta chains recognize cytomegalovirus antigens. According to a later analysis, TCR association rates differed among HLA loci, with DRB1 alleles showing the most associated TCRs and HLA-C alleles showing the fewest. In both the original and validation cohorts, the classifier was reported to diagnose cytomegalovirus status with high specificity and sensitivity. Presence/absence analyses assumed roughly uniform sequencing depth across donors, an assumption that may not hold. Because HLA typing was missing for some donors at each locus, association tests included only the typed subset. According to a later analysis, most CMV-associated TCR beta chains appeared to be HLA-restricted, and the HLA associations seemed to be driven largely by CMV exposure. A further reported finding was that TCR beta sequences accurately predicted the HLA-A and HLA-B alleles for most subjects in the first cohort. A cluster of highly shared sequence variants was judged likely to be a technical artifact of the sequencing pipeline. A later analysis associated 15,000 to 20,000 TCR beta sequences with specific HLA alleles at a false discovery rate of 0.05. Linkage disequilibrium might explain the correlated functional status among segregating V segments, but an unknown experimental factor could not be excluded. The cohort was sequenced for TCR beta chains only, and without alpha or paired-chain data the features that could be detected were limited. Most TCR sequences were seen in very few donors, while some public TCRs were found in many individuals. Some IMGT-functional V segments, including TRBV6-2 and TRBV6-3, could not be told apart with the 87-base-pair reads, so those segments were excluded. When HLA alleles, especially DR and DQ, strongly co-occurred, attributing TCR associations to individual alleles was difficult. In a later analysis, several top co-occurrence clusters were reported to appear linked to parvovirus B19, influenza, CMV and Epstein-Barr virus. An association between a missense DCLRE1C variant and V-gene and J-gene trimming of TCR beta chains was found in a later genetic analysis and replicated in an independent cohort. A later analysis found that HLA-associated TCR beta chains were more clonally expanded and had lower generation probabilities than equally common non-associated chains. In an earlier analysis of about 600 of the donors, most TCR beta V segments appeared in productive rearrangements about 90% or about 30% of the time, broadly matching IMGT annotations. In a later genetic analysis, fewer N-insertions in productive TCRs were reported among donors in an Asian-associated ancestry cluster than the approximately 710-donor mean. The only immune exposure information available for the cohort was CMV serostatus.

The cohort was made up of several hundred healthy bone marrow donors. At the time of sampling, all cohort members were nominally healthy, though unrecorded immune exposures were likely present. The donor was CMV seropositive and was included in the group of 250 to 300 seropositive cohort members. Each donor provided a peripheral blood sample, and peripheral blood mononuclear cells were used for TCR beta sequencing. The Qiagen DNeasy Blood Extraction Kit was used to extract genomic DNA from the blood cell samples. Clipping removes 3 bases from V and 5 bases from J, with 8 as the unmatched junction base count. The CDR3 spans 15 residues, from the cysteine through the phenylalanine. Kept here is only the CDR3 DNA, which spans 45 bases and is read in frame from base 1. Sequences LNHDA (CDR1) and SQIVND (CDR2) are obtained from the germline V gene (reference sequence).

The chain is made from TRBV19 and TRBJ2-5, with 8 middle bases fitting TRBD2. The sequence was collected from a man between 50 and 59 years old in good health and CMV-seropositive. Source material: PBMCs. The nucleotides are TGTGCCAGTAGTATCTGGGCGGGAGGCGGGGAGACCCAGTACTTC. The encoded protein is CASSIWAGGGETQYF. Reference TRBV19 and TRBJ2-5 genes cover what lies past the CDR3, so the full variable domain is DGGITQSPKYLFRKEGQNVTLSCEQNLNHDAMYWYRQDPGQGLRLIYYSQIVNDFQKGDIAEGYSVSREKKESFPLTVTSAQKNPTAFYLCASSIWAGGGETQYFGPGTRLLVL.